This T cell receptor (beta chain) originates from a study of beta chain features in type 1 diabetes. The overall study: Summed over all samples, the examined sorted cells came to 85 million to 140 million.

V dropped 0 bases and J dropped 5; count of bases not matched to a gene: 3. CDR3 length equals 14 residues. Germline CDR1 SGDLS, CDR2 YYNGEE. The study reverse transcribed the entire isolated RNA, so it sequenced expressed TCRB transcripts. Profiled with immunoSEQ multiplex PCR; TCRdb holds only in-frame clones, not every one. The data contain around 500,000 clones, more than 9.5% of them singletons. Every donor had blood drawn once into heparin, around 120 mL on average. This clone was recorded once. Its antigen is unidentified. Study-level results: Comparison showed that naive, central memory and Treg TCRB repertoires appeared more similar among patients than among healthy donors. TCRB CDR3s from Type 1 diabetes patients were moderately but significantly shorter in all four CD4+ subsets.

The receptor was derived from a woman in her late teens or twenties in good health. V gene TRBV9 combines with J gene TRBJ2-5; 8 bases are shared with TRBD1. Sequencing used naive CD4+ T cells from blood. The CDR3 loop reads CASSVGQGTETQYF. Written as DNA, the CDR3 is TGTGCCAGCAGCGTAGGACAGGGGACCGAGACCCAGTACTTC.